The source of this TCR beta chain is a study of neurological immune-mediated disorders. From germline, CDR1 is SGHRS and CDR2 YFSETQ. CDR3 length: 12 amino acids. The V gene lost 7 bases and the J gene lost 4 bases, with 11 bases spanning the gap. The method for making cDNA was 5'RACE, and it used 10-nucleotide random UMIs. TCRdb ran MiXCR on the 5' RACE reads and lists one entry per CDR3 protein. This sample yields tens of thousands of distinct CDR3 sequences, of which roughly 15% are seen a single time; 27% belongs to the top ten. General study points: Across subjects, no CDR3 amino acid sequence appeared in expanded clones of more than one subject, a finding that suggested private repertoires in all groups.

The sample holds many counts of this clonotype. As yet, its antigen is unknown. This TCR derives from a man aged 65-85 years in good health. This sequence joins TRBV5-1 and TRBJ2-5, with D possibly TRBD1 on 6 matching bases. Sequencing was carried out using PBMCs. The CDR3 bases are TGCGCCAGCCGGAGAGGGGGAGAGACCCAGTACTTC. Residues: CASRRGGETQYF.